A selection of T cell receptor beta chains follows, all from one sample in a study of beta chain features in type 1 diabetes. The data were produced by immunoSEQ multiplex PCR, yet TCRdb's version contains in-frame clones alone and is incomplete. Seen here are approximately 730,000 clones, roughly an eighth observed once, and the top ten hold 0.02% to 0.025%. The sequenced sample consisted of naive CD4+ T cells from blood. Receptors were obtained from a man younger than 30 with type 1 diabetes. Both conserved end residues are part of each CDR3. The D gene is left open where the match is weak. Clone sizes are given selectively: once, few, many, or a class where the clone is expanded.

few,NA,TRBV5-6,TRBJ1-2,TGTGCCAGCAGCCGCCCGACGGGGCCACCCTATGGCTACACCTTC,CASSRPTGPPYGYTF
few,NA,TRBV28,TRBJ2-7,TGTGCCAGCAGTTTAGGCTCAAGCTCCTACGAGCAGTACTTC,CASSLGSSSYEQYF
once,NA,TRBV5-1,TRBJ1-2,TGCGCCAGCAGCTTGGGGCAGGAGGCCTATGGCTACACCTTC,CASSLGQEAYGYTF
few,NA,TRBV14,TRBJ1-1,TGTGCCAGCAGCCGACAGCTGAACACTGAAGCTTTCTTT,CASSRQLNTEAFF
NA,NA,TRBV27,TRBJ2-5,TGTGCCAGCAGTTTAGTACTAGCAGAGACCCAGTACTTC,CASSLVLAETQYF
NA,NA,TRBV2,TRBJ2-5,TGTGCCAGCAGCGAAGGAGGGACCCAGTACTTC,CASSEGGTQYF
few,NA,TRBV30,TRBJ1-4,TGTGCCTGGACCGCGGGGACTAATGAAAAACTGTTTTTT,CAWTAGTNEKLFF
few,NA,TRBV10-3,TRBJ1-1,TGTGCCATCAGTGATGGGATGGGCACTGAAGCTTTCTTT,CAISDGMGTEAFF
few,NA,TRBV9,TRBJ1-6,TGTGCCAGCAGCGTAGGACCTTCGGGGAAAGGTGGCAACTCACCCCTCCACTTT,CASSVGPSGKGGNSPLHF
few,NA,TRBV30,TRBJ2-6,TGTGCCTGGAGCCCCGGTGCCTCTGGGGCCAACGTCCTGACTTTC,CAWSPGASGANVLTF
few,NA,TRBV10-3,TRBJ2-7,TGTGCCATCAGTGTGGGTTACGAGCAGTACTTC,CAISVGYEQYF
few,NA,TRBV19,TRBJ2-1,TGTGCCAGTAGTAGGGGGGCCATCAATGAGCAGTTCTTC,CASSRGAINEQFF
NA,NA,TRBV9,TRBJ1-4,TGTGCCAGCAGCGTCCTCCCCGGACAGGAAAAACTGTTTTTT,CASSVLPGQEKLFF
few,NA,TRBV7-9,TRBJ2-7,TGTGCCAGCAGCTATGCCTACGAGCAGTACTTC,CASSYAYEQYF
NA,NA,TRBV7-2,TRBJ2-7,TGTGCCAGCAGCTTAGCACGGAATAGTCCAGAGCAGTACTTC,CASSLARNSPEQYF
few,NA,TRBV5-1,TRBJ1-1,TGCGCCAGCAGTTATAGAACGAACACTGAAGCTTTCTTT,CASSYRTNTEAFF
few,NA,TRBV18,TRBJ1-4,TGTGCCAGCTCACGACCAGGAGGAGGAAACGAAAAACTGTTTTTT,CASSRPGGGNEKLFF
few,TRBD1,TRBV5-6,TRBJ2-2,TGTGCCAGCAGCTTGTGGACAGGGACCGGGGAGCTGTTTTTT,CASSLWTGTGELFF
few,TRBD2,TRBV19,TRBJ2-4,TGTGCCAGTAGTAACCGGGGGGGCCGAGACATTCAGTACTTC,CASSNRGGRDIQYF
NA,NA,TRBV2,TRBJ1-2,TGTGCCAGCAAGGTGGGCAGGGAAAACTATGGCTACACCTTC,CASKVGRENYGYTF
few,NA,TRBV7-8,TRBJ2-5,TGTGCCAGCAGCTTAGTGCGGGCTTGGGGAGAGACCCAGTACTTC,CASSLVRAWGETQYF
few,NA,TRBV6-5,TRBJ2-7,TGTGCCAGCAGTTACTCGGAGGGCCCACTGGGCAGTGAGCAGTACTTC,CASSYSEGPLGSEQYF
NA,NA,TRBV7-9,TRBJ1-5,TGTGCCAGCAGCTTAGAAGCAGGGGTGAACAATCAGCCCCAGCATTTT,CASSLEAGVNNQPQHF
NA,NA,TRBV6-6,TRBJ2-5,TGTGCCAGCAGTTACTACAGGGCCTCTCGGGAGACCCAGTACTTC,CASSYYRASRETQYF
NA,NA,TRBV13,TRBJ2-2,TGTGCCAGCAGCTTACCCCACCAATCGACCGGGGAGCTGTTTTTT,CASSLPHQSTGELFF
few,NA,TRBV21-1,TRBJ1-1,TGTGCCAGCAGCAAAGGAGAGGGCCGGGTAACTGAAGCTTTCTTT,CASSKGEGRVTEAFF
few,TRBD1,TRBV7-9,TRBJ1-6,TGTGCCAGCAGCTTCCAGGGGGTAGAATCACCCCTCCACTTT,CASSFQGVESPLHF
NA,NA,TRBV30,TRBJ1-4,TGTGCCTGGATATATGATGGGGGAAAACTGTTTTTT,CAWIYDGGKLFF
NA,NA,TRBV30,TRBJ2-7,TGTGCCTGGGGTGGCACCTCCTACGAGCAGTACTTC,CAWGGTSYEQYF
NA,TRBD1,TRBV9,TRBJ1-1,TGTGCCAGCAGCGCCTACAGGGGCGAGGCTTTCTTT,CASSAYRGEAFF
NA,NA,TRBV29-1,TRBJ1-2,TGCAGCGCTCTCAGGGATAGCTATGGCTACACCTTC,CSALRDSYGYTF
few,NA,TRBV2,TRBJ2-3,TGTGCCAGCTGCGTGCACAGCACAGATACGCAGTATTTT,CASCVHSTDTQYF
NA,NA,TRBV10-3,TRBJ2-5,TGTGCCATCAGTGAGTCCGGAGGGGAGACCCAGTACTTC,CAISESGGETQYF
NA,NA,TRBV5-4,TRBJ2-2,TGTGCCAGCAGCACGTCCGGGGAGCTGTTTTTT,CASSTSGELFF
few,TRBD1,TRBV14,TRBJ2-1,TGTGCCAGCAGCCGACAACAGGGGGCATCCTACAATGAGCAGTTCTTC,CASSRQQGASYNEQFF
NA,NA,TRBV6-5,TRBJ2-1,TGTGCCAGCAGCCGGTTGATAGACAATGAGCAGTTCTTC,CASSRLIDNEQFF
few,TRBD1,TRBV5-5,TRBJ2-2,TGTGCCAGCAGCCTCGGGACAGTAATTGTCGGGGAGCTGTTTTTT,CASSLGTVIVGELFF
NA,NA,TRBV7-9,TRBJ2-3,TGTGCCAGCAGCTTAGCGTGGGAGTCCCTGAGCACAGATACGCAGTATTTT,CASSLAWESLSTDTQYF
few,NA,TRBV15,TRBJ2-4,TGTGCCACCAGCAGAGTGCGAGGGGGTGGGCAGTACTTC,CATSRVRGGGQYF
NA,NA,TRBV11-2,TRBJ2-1,TGTGCCAGCAGCTTCTATAGCTCCTACAATGAGCAGTTCTTC,CASSFYSSYNEQFF
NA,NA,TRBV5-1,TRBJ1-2,TGCGCCAGCAGCCCACCGATGATTGCAGGGAGCGGCTACACCTTC,CASSPPMIAGSGYTF
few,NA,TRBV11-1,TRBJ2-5,TGTGCCAGCAGCTTAGGACTGGGAGAGACCCAGTACTTC,CASSLGLGETQYF
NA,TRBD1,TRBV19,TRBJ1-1,TGTGCCAGTAGTCCCCCGGGGACAGGGAGCACTGAAGCTTTCTTT,CASSPPGTGSTEAFF
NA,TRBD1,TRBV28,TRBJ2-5,TGTGCCAGCAGGCAAGGGACAGGGGCAGAGACCCAGTACTTC,CASRQGTGAETQYF
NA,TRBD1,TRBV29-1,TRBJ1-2,TGCAGCGTTGAAGATGACAGGGGATCCTATGGCTACACCTTC,CSVEDDRGSYGYTF
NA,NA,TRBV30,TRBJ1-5,TGTGCCTGGAGTCCCGGAGTGGCGTATCAGCCCCAGCATTTT,CAWSPGVAYQPQHF
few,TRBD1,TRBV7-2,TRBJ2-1,TGTGCCAGCAGCCTGGACAGGGTTGGCAATGAGCAGTTCTTC,CASSLDRVGNEQFF
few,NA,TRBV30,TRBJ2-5,TGTGCCTGGAGTTTGGACAGTTTGCAAGAGACCCAGTACTTC,CAWSLDSLQETQYF
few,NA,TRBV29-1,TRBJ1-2,TGCAGCGTTGAAGGTCCGGGAAACGCTTGGGGCTACACCTTC,CSVEGPGNAWGYTF
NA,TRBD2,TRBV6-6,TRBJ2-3,TGTGCCAGCAGTTCTGGCGGGGGGCCAACCGATACGCAGTATTTT,CASSSGGGPTDTQYF
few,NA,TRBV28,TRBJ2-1,TGTGCCAGCAGTCGTTACAATGAGCAGTTCTTC,CASSRYNEQFF
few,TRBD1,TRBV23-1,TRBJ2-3,TGCGCCAGCAGAGATAGAAACCGGGACAGGGGGGACACAGATACGCAGTATTTT,CASRDRNRDRGDTDTQYF
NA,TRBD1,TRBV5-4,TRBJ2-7,TGTGCCAGCAGCCCGGGACAGGCTGACTACGAGCAGTACTTC,CASSPGQADYEQYF
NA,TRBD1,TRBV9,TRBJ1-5,TGTGCCAGCAGCTTGGGACAGAACAATCAGCCCCAGCATTTT,CASSLGQNNQPQHF
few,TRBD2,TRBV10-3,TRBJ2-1,TGTGCCATCAGCCGGACTAGCGGGGCGGATGAGCAGTTCTTC,CAISRTSGADEQFF